The 8 T cell receptor beta chains presented below share a single source sample, sequenced in a study of T cell responses to AZD1222 COVID-19 vaccine. Generated by immunoSEQ multiplex PCR, the TCRdb table keeps only in-frame clones and is missing some. Of 72,000 or so clones in the sample, about nine tenths are singletons; the top ten hold more than 4%. Sequences were derived from peripheral blood, sampled on day 0 of AZD1222 vaccination. These receptor sequences come from an adult in good health.

In DNA form, the CDR3 reads TGTGCCAGCAGTTACCAGGGGAACACTGAAGCTTTCTTT. Amino acid sequence: CASSYQGNTEAFF. The chain combines TRBV6-2 or TRBV6-3 with TRBJ1-1; TRBD1 is a possible D gene (5 bases). The CDR3 is 13 amino acids. Germline CDR1 MNHEY, CDR2 SVGEGT. Trimming left V 2 bases short and J 1 base short, with 5 bases between.

The chain recombines TRBV5-5 with TRBJ1-4, with D perhaps TRBD1 (5 bases). The CDR3 has 14 residues. CDR1 and CDR2 from the germline V gene are SGHKS and YYEKEE (reference sequence). Trimming stripped 2 bases from V and 8 bases from J, with 13 bases between. CDR3 sequence: CASSFGGVGEKLFF. Written as DNA, the CDR3 is TGTGCCAGCAGCTTTGGGGGAGTTGGCGAAAAACTGTTTTTT.

The gene calls are TRBV5-1 and TRBJ2-7, with D possibly being TRBD1 (8 bases). The CDR3 runs to 14 residues. CDR1 is SGHRS and CDR2 is YFSETQ in the germline V gene. V shed 1 base and J shed 4 bases, with 12 bases lying between them. The DNA for the CDR3 is TGCGCCAGCAGCTTGCAACAGGGGGGGTACGAGCAGTACTTC. As protein: CASSLQQGGYEQYF.

This clone showed up just once. The chain has TRBV9 and TRBJ2-5; D unclear. This CDR3 contains 15 residues. The V gene lost 0 bases and the J gene lost 3 bases, with 12 bases spanning the gap. CDR1 is SGDLS and CDR2 is YYNGEE in the germline V gene. CDR3 region: CASSVETYSKETQYF. CDR3 DNA sequence: TGTGCCAGCAGCGTAGAGACCTACTCCAAAGAGACCCAGTACTTC.

The gene calls are TRBV6-6 and TRBJ1-5; 9 bases are a match to TRBD1. The CDR3 consists of 16 residues. The germline gives CDR1 MNHNY, CDR2 SVGAGI (reference sequence). V was pared by 4 bases and J by 11 bases, with 15 bases of the junction left unmatched. DNA of the CDR3: TGTGCCAGCAGTTCCCTCCGGACAGGGGCGCGCAAGGCCCAGCATTTT. Its protein is CASSSLRTGARKAQHF.

The rearrangement joins TRBV5-1 to TRBJ2-4, with 7 bases aligning to TRBD1. The CDR3 runs 16 residues. Trimming cost V 4 bases and J 9 bases; bases outside gene matches: 16. Germline assignment: CDR1 SGHRS and CDR2 YFSETQ. The CDR3 DNA reads TGCGCCAGCAGCATCGGTCTGACAGGGTCGCGGGTCATTCAGTACTTC. Amino acids: CASSIGLTGSRVIQYF.

The DNA of the CDR3 is TGTGCCAGCAGTCCAACAGAGAACACTGAAGCTTTCTTT. The encoded protein is CASSPTENTEAFF. The chain links TRBV6-2 or TRBV6-3 to TRBJ1-1; D remains unclear. The CDR3 has 13 residues. V was pared by 5 bases and J by 1 base, with 8 bases between. Germline V gives CDR1 MNHEY, CDR2 SVGEGT.

The chain couples TRBV11-2 to TRBJ1-2; D perhaps matches TRBD1 (6 bases). The germline gives CDR1 SGHAT, CDR2 FQNNGV. Trimming left V 2 bases short and J 0 bases short, with 10 bases between. This CDR3 has 15 amino acids. The CDR3 DNA is TGTGCCAGCAGCTTATACCGGACAGCTAACTATGGCTACACCTTC. The encoded protein is CASSLYRTANYGYTF.